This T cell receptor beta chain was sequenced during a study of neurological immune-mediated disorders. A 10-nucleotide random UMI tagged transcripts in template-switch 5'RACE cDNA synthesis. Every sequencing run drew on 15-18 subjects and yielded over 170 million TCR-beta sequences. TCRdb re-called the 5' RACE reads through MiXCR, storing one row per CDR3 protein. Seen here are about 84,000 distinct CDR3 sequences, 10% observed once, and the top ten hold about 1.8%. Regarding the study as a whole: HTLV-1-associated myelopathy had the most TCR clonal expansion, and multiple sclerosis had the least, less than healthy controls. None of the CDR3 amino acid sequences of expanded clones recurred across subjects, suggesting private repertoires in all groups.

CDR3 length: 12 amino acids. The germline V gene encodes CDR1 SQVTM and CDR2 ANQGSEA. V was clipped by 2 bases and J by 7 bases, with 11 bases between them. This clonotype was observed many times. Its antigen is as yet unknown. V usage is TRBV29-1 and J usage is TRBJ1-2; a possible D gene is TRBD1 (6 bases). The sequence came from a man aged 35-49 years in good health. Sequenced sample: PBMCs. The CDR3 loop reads CSVEMLGGGYTF. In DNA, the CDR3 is TGCAGCGTTGAAATGTTAGGGGGTGGCTACACCTTC.